This TCR beta chain originates from a study of shared clonotypes between healthy human individuals. Assay used: immunoSEQ multiplex PCR; TCRdb lists only in-frame clones, some missing. The data hold millions of clones, with roughly 94% observed a single time. Looked up from germline, CDR1 is GTSNPN and CDR2 is SVGIG (reference sequence). The CDR3 extends over 13 amino acids. J was trimmed by 9 bases and V by 8 bases; bases with no gene match: 10. The chain has TRBV30 and TRBJ2-1; 10 nucleotides match TRBD1. The sequenced sample was naive CD4+ T cells sorted from blood. The subset was: CD45RA+ positively selected. The TCR sequence derives from a man aged 18 to 30 in good health. The CDR3 bases are TGTGCCCGTTCAGGACAGGGGGAAGGTGAGCAGTTCTTC. It yields the protein CARSGQGEGEQFF.